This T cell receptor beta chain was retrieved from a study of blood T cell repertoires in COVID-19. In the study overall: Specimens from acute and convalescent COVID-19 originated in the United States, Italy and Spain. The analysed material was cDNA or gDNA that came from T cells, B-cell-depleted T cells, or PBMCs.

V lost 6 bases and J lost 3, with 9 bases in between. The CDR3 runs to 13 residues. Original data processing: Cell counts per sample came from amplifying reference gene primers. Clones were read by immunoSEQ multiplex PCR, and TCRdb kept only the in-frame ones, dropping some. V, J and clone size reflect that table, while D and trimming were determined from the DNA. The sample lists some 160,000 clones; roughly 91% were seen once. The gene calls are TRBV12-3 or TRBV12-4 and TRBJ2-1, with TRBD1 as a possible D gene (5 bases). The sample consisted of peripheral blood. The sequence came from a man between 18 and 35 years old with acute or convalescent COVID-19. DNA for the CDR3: TGTGCCAGCAGACCCCAGGGCTACAATGAGCAGTTCTTC. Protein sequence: CASRPQGYNEQFF.